These 9 T cell receptor beta chains share one sample of origin, sequenced in a study of shared clonotypes between healthy human individuals. Sequenced by immunoSEQ multiplex PCR; TCRdb stores in-frame clones only, minus some. The table shows some 2.4 million clones, with over 85% occurring only once. Input material: naive CD4+ T cells from PBMCs. Subset of the sample: CD45RA+ positively selected. These receptors all stem from a man younger than 35 in good health. Some clones in this sample may be carry-over from other donors' samples.

The V gene is TRBV5-1, the J gene TRBJ1-2; tentative D call: TRBD1 (6 bases). Germline CDR1 SGHRS, CDR2 YFSETQ. The V gene lost 4 bases and the J gene lost 2 bases, with 15 bases spanning the gap. The CDR3 runs 15 residues. The CDR3: CASSPGGSGNYGYTF. CDR3 in DNA: TGCGCCAGCAGCCCCGGGGGCAGCGGAAACTATGGCTACACCTTC.

This chain uses TRBV28 with TRBJ2-1; 8 bases align to TRBD2. This CDR3 region has 14 residues. Trimming took 6 bases from V and 4 from J; bases not matched to a gene: 5. Germline CDR1 and CDR2: MDHEN and SYDVKM. The CDR3 nucleotides are TGTGCCAGCAGCAGCGGGAGTGAGTACAATGAGCAGTTCTTC. It is translated as CASSSGSEYNEQFF.

The chain joins TRBV19 to TRBJ1-1; 7 bases map to TRBD1. The germline V gene has CDR1 LNHDA and CDR2 SQIVND (reference sequence). This CDR3 is 15 amino acids long. V shed 4 bases and J 5 bases; nucleotides not matched to a gene: 10. The CDR3 region is CASSNRQGKQTEAFF. Here the CDR3 DNA reads TGTGCCAGTAGTAACCGACAGGGCAAGCAAACTGAAGCTTTCTTT.

This chain connects TRBV5-4 to TRBJ2-1, with a weak D call TRBD2 (6 bases). V lost 3 bases and J lost 0, with 10 bases in between. This CDR3 comprises 15 residues. Germline loops: CDR1 SGHNT, CDR2 YYREEE (reference sequence). In DNA form, the CDR3 reads TGTGCCAGCAGCTACCGTAGCGGCTCCTACAATGAGCAGTTCTTC. This encodes CASSYRSGSYNEQFF.

This clone was seen a single time. The chain combines TRBV5-1 with TRBJ2-1; a possible D gene is TRBD2 (5 bases). Germline CDR1 is SGHRS and CDR2 is YFSETQ. CDR3 size: 14 residues. V dropped 6 bases and J dropped 7 bases, with 17 bases sitting between them. The CDR3 nucleotides are TGCGCCAGCACCCCCGGGTCTAGCTTTAATGAGCAGTTCTTC. This sequence encodes CASTPGSSFNEQFF.

In regard to this clone: Other DNA variants within this sample encode the same CDR3. The rearrangement links TRBV9 to TRBJ1-3; D is unclear. V lost 1 base, J lost 0 bases, and 5 bases lay in between. The germline gives CDR1 SGDLS, CDR2 YYNGEE. This CDR3 spans 14 amino acids. In DNA, the CDR3 is TGTGCCAGCAGCGTAAGTTCCTCTGGAAACACCATATATTTT. This gives the protein CASSVSSSGNTIYF.

The V and J genes are TRBV7-9 and TRBJ1-2; a possible D gene is TRBD1 (6 bases). The CDR3 extends over 14 amino acids. From germline, CDR1 is SEHNR and CDR2 FQNEAQ (reference sequence). V dropped 4 bases and J dropped 2 bases, with 11 bases sitting between them. CDR3 loop: CASSSQGANYGYTF. In DNA form, the CDR3 reads TGTGCCAGCAGCTCACAGGGAGCGAACTATGGCTACACCTTC.

This sequence joins TRBV5-8 and TRBJ1-3, with no clear D. CDR3 size: 14 residues. The V gene's germline CDR1 is SGHTS and CDR2 YDEGEE. V was clipped by 5 bases and J by 4 bases, with 13 bases between them. CDR3 loop: CASSSRVQGNTIYF. The CDR3 DNA is TGTGCCAGCAGTTCGAGGGTCCAGGGAAACACCATATATTTT.

DNA of the CDR3: TGTGCCAGCAGTCGTAATCGGGACAGGGTTTTATATTTT. This gives the protein CASSRNRDRVLYF. The chain has TRBV27 and TRBJ1-3; 9 bases agree with TRBD1. Germline lookup yields CDR1 MNHEY and CDR2 SMNVEV (reference sequence). The V and J ends lost 5 bases and 14 bases, in that order; junction bases with no gene match: 10. The CDR3 covers 13 residues.